This entry describes one TCR beta chain. Its antigen remains unidentified. No per-base quality is available; no much larger clone lies one base away. These data originate in a study of blood T cell repertoires in COVID-19 (dated by TCRdb to 2019 to 2021). About the full investigation: The collaborator samples originated in the United States, Italy and Spain and spanned the acute and convalescent phases of COVID-19. The prospective study material was composed of cDNA or gDNA derived from T cells, B-cell-depleted T cells, or PBMCs. Deeply sampled blood TCRbeta repertoires from subjects exposed to, actively infected with, or recovered from COVID-19 were included in the dataset. The repertoires were released in a freely available public database intended as a resource for research on the immune response to SARS-CoV-2. The samples were drawn from the first 160 participants of the ongoing ImmuneRACE study and from roughly 1,300 subjects provided by 6 global collaborators. The sample metadata nearly always contained a de-identified subject ID, COVID-19 status, age in years and sex. Where HLA class I and class II types were available, the types were taken from metadata supplied by the sample provider, not from assay-based typing.

Points the paper makes about the study in general: Clinical and demographic metadata were provided uncurated, with the amount varying by source and participant.

Germline trimming: 1 base from V, 3 bases from J; junction bases outside gene matches: 10. Looking up the germline V gene yields CDR1 SGHVS and CDR2 FQNEAQ. The CDR3 runs 18 amino acids, cysteine and phenylalanine included. Kept here is only the CDR3 DNA, which spans 54 bases and is read in frame from base 1. TCRbeta CDR3 regions were amplified from genomic DNA using the immunoSEQ Assay, a bias-controlled multiplex PCR. The paper's processing steps were these. Nucleated cell counts per sample were estimated from amplification of reference gene primers within the assay. Sequence reads were collapsed and filtered to measure the absolute abundance of every unique TCRbeta CDR3 rearrangement. For each sample, productive Simpson clonality was calculated as the square root of Simpson's diversity index over productive rearrangements. TCRdb obtained this table from immuneACCESS and retained in-frame rearrangements with V and J assigned. These tables miss some clones; where compared with another copy, unresolved V genes account for less than half of the shortfall, and the remainder is unexplained. Clone size and V and J calls were adopted from that table, with D and trimming inferred from the DNA. The sample includes approximately 200,000 clones, with about four fifths observed a single time. Under 2% of the sample is held by the ten biggest clonotypes.

Participants in the prospective study were enrolled through a virtual design, were aged about 18 to 100 years, and lived in approximately 24 United States geographic areas. In the prospective study, cohorts were assigned on the basis of participant-reported clinical history obtained from a screening survey and a study questionnaire. For ImmuneRACE Cohort 3, a participant was defined as recovered based on two consecutive negative NP/OP PCR tests, clearance by a healthcare professional, or resolution of symptoms. Each participant in the prospective study had whole blood, serum and a nasopharyngeal or oropharyngeal swab collected by mobile phlebotomists. Over a roughly two-month period, participants in the prospective study had the option of providing additional blood draws and questionnaires. Prospective study blood samples were shipped either frozen or at room temperature before DNA extraction.

Sequencing input: PBMCs or T cells enriched from blood (not recorded which). This sequence uses TRBV7-8 and TRBJ2-7; TRBD2 aligns with 12 central bases. This sequence was found in a man aged 60-69 years who had recovered from COVID-19. The CDR3 region reads CASSLGASGGEINYEQYF. The nucleotide sequence reads TGTGCCAGCAGCTTAGGGGCTAGCGGGGGGGAGATCAACTACGAGCAGTACTTC.